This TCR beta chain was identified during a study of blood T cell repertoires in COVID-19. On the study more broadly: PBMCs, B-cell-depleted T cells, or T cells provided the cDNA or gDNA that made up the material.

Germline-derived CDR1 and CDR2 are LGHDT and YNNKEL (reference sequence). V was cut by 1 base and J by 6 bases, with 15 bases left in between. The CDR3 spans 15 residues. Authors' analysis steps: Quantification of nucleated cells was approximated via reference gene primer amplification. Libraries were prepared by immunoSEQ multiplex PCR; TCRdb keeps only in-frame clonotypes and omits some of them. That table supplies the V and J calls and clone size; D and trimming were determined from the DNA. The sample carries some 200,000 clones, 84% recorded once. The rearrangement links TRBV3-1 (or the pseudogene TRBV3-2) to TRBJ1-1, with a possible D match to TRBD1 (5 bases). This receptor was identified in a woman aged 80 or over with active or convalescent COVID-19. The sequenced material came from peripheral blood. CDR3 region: CASSQGLRAGAEAFF. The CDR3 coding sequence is TGTGCCAGCAGCCAAGGGCTGAGGGCGGGGGCTGAAGCTTTCTTT.